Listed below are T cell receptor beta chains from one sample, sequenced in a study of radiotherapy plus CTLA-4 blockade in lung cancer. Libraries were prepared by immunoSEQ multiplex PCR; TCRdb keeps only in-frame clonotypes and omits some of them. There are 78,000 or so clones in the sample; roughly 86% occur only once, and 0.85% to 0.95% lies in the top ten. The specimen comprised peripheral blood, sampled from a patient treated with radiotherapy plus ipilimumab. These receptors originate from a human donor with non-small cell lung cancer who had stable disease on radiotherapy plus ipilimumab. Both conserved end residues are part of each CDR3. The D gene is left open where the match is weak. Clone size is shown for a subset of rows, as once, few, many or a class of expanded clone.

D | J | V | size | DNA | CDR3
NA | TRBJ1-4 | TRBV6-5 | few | TGTGCCAGCAGTTACTCAGGGAATTCAAATGAAAAACTGTTTTTT | CASSYSGNSNEKLFF
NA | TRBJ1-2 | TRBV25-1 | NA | TGTGCCAGCAGTCCAGGGGCGGGGGGCTACACCTTC | CASSPGAGGYTF
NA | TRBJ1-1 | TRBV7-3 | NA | TGTGCCAGCAGCACGAGGGGGACTTTGCGATCGAACACTGAAGCTTTCTTT | CASSTRGTLRSNTEAFF
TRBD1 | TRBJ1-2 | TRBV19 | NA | TGTGCCAGTAGTATCGAAGACAGGGGTCACTATGGCTACACCTTC | CASSIEDRGHYGYTF
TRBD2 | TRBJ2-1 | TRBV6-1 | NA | TGTGCCAGCAGGCCCCTAGCGGGAGGAAAGAATGAGCAGTTCTTC | CASRPLAGGKNEQFF
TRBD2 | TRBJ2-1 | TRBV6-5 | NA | TGTGCCAGCAGTTTACGGACTAGCGGGAGCAACGGTGAGCAGTTCTTC | CASSLRTSGSNGEQFF
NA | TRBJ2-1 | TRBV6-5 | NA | TGTGCCAGCAAGGGGGACCAAGACTACAATGAGCAGTTCTTC | CASKGDQDYNEQFF
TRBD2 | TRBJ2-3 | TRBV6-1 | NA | TGTGCCAGCAGCGAAATAGCGGGAGTCCCAGATACGCAGTATTTT | CASSEIAGVPDTQYF
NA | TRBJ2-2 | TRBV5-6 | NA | TGTGCCAGCAGAAGAACGACAGGGAGGGGGGAGCTGTTTTTT | CASRRTTGRGELFF
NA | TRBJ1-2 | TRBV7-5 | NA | TGTGCCAGAAGCAGTGCAGGGGGCTTTTACTATGGCTACACCTTC | CARSSAGGFYYGYTF
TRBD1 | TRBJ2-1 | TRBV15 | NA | TGTGCCACCAGCAGTACACCGGGACAGGGGAGGAATGAGCAGTTCTTC | CATSSTPGQGRNEQFF
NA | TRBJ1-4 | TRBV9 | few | TGTGCCAGCAGCGTAGTGGGCTCGGCCGAAAAACTGTTTTTT | CASSVVGSAEKLFF
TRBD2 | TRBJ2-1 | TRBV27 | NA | TGTGCCAGCAGTTTATTTGCGGGAGGGCCGCTTTCTTGGTTCTTC | CASSLFAGGPLSWFF
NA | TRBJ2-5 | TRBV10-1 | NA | TGCGCCAGCAGCCGGGACACCAAAGAGACCCAGTACTTC | CASSRDTKETQYF
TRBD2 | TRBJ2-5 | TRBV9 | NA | TGTGCCAGCAGCGTAGCAAGCACTAGCGGGGGACAAGAGACCCAGTACTTC | CASSVASTSGGQETQYF
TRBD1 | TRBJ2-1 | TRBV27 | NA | TGTGCCAGCAGCCGGACAGGGTTTTTATACAATGAGCAGTTCTTC | CASSRTGFLYNEQFF
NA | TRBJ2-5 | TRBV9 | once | TGTGCCAGCAGCTCGGGGTGGAGAGAGACCCAGTACTTC | CASSSGWRETQYF
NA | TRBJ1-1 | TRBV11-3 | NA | TGTGCCAGCAGCACCAACAGGGACACGAACACTGAAGCTTTCTTT | CASSTNRDTNTEAFF
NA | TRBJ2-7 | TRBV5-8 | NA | TGTGCCAGCAGCTTTGGTCGGACAGTCTACGAGCAGTACTTC | CASSFGRTVYEQYF
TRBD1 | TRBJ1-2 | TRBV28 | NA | TGTGCCAGCAGACTGACAGGGGCGTCTAACTATGGCTACACCTTC | CASRLTGASNYGYTF
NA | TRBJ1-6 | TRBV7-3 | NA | TGTGCCAGCAGCTTACTCCCTCCGGGGGGGAATTCACCCCTCCACTTT | CASSLLPPGGNSPLHF
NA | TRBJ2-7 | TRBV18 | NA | TGTGCCAGCTCACCCTCCACATTCGAGCAGTACTTC | CASSPSTFEQYF
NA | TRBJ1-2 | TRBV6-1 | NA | TGTGCCAGCAGTCTAGAAGACAGCGACTATGGCTACACCTTC | CASSLEDSDYGYTF
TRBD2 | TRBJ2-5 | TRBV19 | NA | TGTGCCAGTAGTATAGGGGGGGGGATAAGAGAGACCCAGTACTTC | CASSIGGGIRETQYF
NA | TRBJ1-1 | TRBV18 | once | TGTGCCAGCTCACCACTGGAAGCAGTCAAAAGTGAAGCTTTCTTT | CASSPLEAVKSEAFF
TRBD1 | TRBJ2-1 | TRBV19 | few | TGTGCCAGTAGTATAGGTACAGGGGGCCTAGGTGAGCAGTTCTTC | CASSIGTGGLGEQFF
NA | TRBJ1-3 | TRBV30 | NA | TGTGCCTGGAGCTCATCGGGTCTCCTCTCTGGAAACACCATATATTTT | CAWSSSGLLSGNTIYF
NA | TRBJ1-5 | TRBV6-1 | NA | TGTGCCAGCAGTCCCGGACAGCATAATCAGCCCCAGCATTTT | CASSPGQHNQPQHF
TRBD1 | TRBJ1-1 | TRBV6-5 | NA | TGTGCCAGCAGTTATCGACAGGGGAACACTGAAGCTTTCTTT | CASSYRQGNTEAFF
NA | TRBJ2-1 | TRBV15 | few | TGTGCCACCAGCAGAGATGGGGCAGGGTACAATGAGCAGTTCTTC | CATSRDGAGYNEQFF
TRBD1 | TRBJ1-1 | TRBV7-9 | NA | TGTGCCAGCAGGTCGGACAGGGGAATGAACACTGAAGCTTTCTTT | CASRSDRGMNTEAFF
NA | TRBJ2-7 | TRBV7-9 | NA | TGTGCCAGCAGTTTAGGGGGTTTAGGCAGGGAATCCTACGAGCAGTACTTC | CASSLGGLGRESYEQYF
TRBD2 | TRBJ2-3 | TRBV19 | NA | TGTGCCAGTAGTATATTGACTAGCGGGACAGATACGCAGTATTTT | CASSILTSGTDTQYF
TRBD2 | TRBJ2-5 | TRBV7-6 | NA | TGTGCCAGCAGCTTAGGAGTAGCGGGGGGGCCACAAGAGACCCAGTACTTC | CASSLGVAGGPQETQYF
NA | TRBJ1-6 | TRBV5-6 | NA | TGTGCCAGCAGCTTGGCTAGAAGCTCCTATAATTCACCCCTCCACTTT | CASSLARSSYNSPLHF
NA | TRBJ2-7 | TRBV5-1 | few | TGCGCCAGCAACGGGGACTTCTACGAGCAGTACTTC | CASNGDFYEQYF
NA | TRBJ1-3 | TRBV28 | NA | TGTGCCAGCAGTCAGGCTTACGGAAACACCATATATTTT | CASSQAYGNTIYF
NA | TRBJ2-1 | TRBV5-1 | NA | TGCGCCAGCAGCTTTCTGACAGAGAATGAGCAGTTCTTC | CASSFLTENEQFF
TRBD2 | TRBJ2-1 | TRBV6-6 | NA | TGTGCCAGCAGTTACTCGGCTAGCGGGAGGGGGTATGAGCAGTTCTTC | CASSYSASGRGYEQFF
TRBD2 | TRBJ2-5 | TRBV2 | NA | TGTGCCAGCAGTGAATCCGGACTAGCGGGGAAAGAGACCCAGTACTTC | CASSESGLAGKETQYF
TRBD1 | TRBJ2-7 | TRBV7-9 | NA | TGTGCCAGCAGCTTAGTGGGGCAGGGGGTGCAGTACTTC | CASSLVGQGVQYF
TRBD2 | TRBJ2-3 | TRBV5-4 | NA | TGTGCCAGCAGCCCAGGAGGGCGGGGGGGCTTGGATACGCAGTATTTT | CASSPGGRGGLDTQYF
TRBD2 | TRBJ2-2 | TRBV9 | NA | TGTGCCAGCAGCGATAGGACTAGCGGGGGAATAAACACCGGAGAGCTGTTTTTT | CASSDRTSGGINTGELFF
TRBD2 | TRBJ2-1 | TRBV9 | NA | TGTGCCAGCAGCGTAGAGGTAAGCGGGGGATCCTACAATGAGCAGTTCTTC | CASSVEVSGGSYNEQFF